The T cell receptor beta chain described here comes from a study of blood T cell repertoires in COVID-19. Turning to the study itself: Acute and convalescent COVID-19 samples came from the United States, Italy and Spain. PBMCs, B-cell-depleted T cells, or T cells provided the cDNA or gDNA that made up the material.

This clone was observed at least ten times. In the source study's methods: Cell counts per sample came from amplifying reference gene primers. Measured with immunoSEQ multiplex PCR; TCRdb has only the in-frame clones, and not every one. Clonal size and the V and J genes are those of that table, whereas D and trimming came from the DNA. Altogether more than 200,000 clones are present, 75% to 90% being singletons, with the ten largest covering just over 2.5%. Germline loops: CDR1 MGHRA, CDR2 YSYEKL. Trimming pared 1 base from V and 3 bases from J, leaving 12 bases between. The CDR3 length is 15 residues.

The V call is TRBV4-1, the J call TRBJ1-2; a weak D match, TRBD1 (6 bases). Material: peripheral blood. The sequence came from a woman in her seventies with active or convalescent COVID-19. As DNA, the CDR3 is TGCGCCAGCAGCCAAGGGACAGCTACCCACTATGGCTACACCTTC. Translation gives CASSQGTATHYGYTF.